Following are 5 T cell receptor beta chains from one sample sequenced in a study of patients and donors after allogeneic stem cell transplantation. TCRdb re-analysed the RT-PCR reads in MiXCR, keeping a single row per CDR3 protein. In the table there are 90,000 to 130,000 distinct CDR3 sequences, 35% of which are singletons. The sample taken for sequencing was blood, either unsorted or a sorted T cell fraction (not recorded which). The receptors originated from a human donor who was either an allogeneic HSCT recipient or a stem cell or donor lymphocyte infusion donor (not recorded which). It is not recorded whose cells these are; they may come from a transplant donor.

This clonotype appeared a few times. The V and J genes are TRBV29-1 and TRBJ1-1; D unclear. V dropped 4 bases and J dropped 4 bases, with 4 bases sitting between them. The germline V gene encodes CDR1 SQVTM and CDR2 ANQGSEA. The CDR3 is 10 residues long. CDR3 residues: CSVGVTEAFF. The CDR3 DNA reads TGCAGCGTTGGGGTCACTGAAGCTTTCTTT.

V and J are TRBV4-2 and TRBJ2-4, with a tentative D call TRBD1 (6 bases). V was trimmed by 3 bases and J by 3 bases, leaving 15 bases between them. Germline loops: CDR1 LGHNA, CDR2 YNFKEQ. The CDR3 extends over 16 amino acids. The CDR3 sequence is CASSQTIQGGKNIQYF. Here the CDR3 DNA reads TGTGCCAGCAGCCAGACAATTCAAGGGGGCAAAAACATTCAGTACTTC.

The chain carries TRBV4-3 and TRBJ1-2; TRBD1 matches at 7 bases. With V trimmed by 4 bases and J by 4 bases, 9 bases remained unmatched. The CDR3 covers 15 residues. Germline CDR1 reads LGHNA; CDR2 reads YSLEER. The CDR3 sequence: CASSPGQAGGYGYTF. Written as DNA, the CDR3 is TGCGCCAGCAGCCCCGGACAGGCAGGTGGCTATGGCTACACCTTC.

This clonotype was observed a handful of times. V is TRBV15 and J is TRBJ2-2, with D perhaps matching TRBD2 (5 bases). This CDR3 is 13 amino acids long. V lost 1 base, J lost 7 bases, and 7 bases lay in between. Germline values: CDR1 LNHNV, CDR2 YYDKDF (reference sequence). Here the CDR3 reads CATSRVEGGELFF. In DNA, the CDR3 is TGTGCCACCAGCAGAGTTGAGGGCGGGGAGCTGTTTTTT.

This chain links TRBV5-5 with TRBJ2-3; D unresolved. V was trimmed by 0 bases and J by 1 base, leaving 12 bases between them. From germline, CDR1 is SGHKS and CDR2 YYEKEE (reference sequence). The CDR3 sequence is 16 residues long. The CDR3 nucleotides read TGTGCCAGCAGCTTGGCGGGCAGTCCTGGCACAGATACGCAGTATTTT. Translation gives CASSLAGSPGTDTQYF.